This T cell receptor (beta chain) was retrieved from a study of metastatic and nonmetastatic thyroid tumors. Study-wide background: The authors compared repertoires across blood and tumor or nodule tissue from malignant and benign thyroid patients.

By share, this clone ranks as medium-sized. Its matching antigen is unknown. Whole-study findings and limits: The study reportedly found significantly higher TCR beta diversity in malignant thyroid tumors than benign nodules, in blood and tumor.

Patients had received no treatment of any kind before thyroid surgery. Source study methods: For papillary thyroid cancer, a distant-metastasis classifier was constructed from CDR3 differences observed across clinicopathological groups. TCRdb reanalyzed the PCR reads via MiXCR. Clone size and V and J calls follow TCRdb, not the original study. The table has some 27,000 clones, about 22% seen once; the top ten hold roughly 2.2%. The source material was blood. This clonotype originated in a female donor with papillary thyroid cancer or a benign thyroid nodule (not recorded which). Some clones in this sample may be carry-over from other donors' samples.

CDR3 loop: CASRPGKENGYTF. The CDR3 bases are TGTGCCAGCAGGCCGGGCAAGGAAAATGGCTACACCTTC. This chain joins TRBV2 and TRBJ1-2; D not resolved. The CDR3 runs to 13 residues. The ends were cut back, 6 bases at V and 6 bases at J, with 14 bases in the middle. From germline, CDR1 is SNHLY and CDR2 FYNNEI.